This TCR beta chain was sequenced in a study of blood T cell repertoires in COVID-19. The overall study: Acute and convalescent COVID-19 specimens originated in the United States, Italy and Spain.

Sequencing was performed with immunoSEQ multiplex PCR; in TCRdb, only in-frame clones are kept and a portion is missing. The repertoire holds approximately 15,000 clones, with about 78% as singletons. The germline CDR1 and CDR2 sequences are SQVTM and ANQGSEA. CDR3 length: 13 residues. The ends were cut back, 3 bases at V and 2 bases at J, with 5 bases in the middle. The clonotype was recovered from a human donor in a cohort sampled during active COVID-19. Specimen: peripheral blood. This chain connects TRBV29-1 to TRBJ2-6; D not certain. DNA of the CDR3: TGCAGCGTTGATACGGCTGGGGCCAACGTCCTGACTTTC. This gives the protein CSVDTAGANVLTF.